This T cell receptor (beta chain) was identified in a study of T-cell reconstitution after alpha-beta-depleted transplantation in children. Preparation of the TCRbeta library involved a method that used unique molecular identifiers. TCRdb recomputed calls from the PCR reads with MiXCR, one row per CDR3 protein. The sample lists approximately 270,000 distinct CDR3 sequences, approximately 9.8% occurring once. Of note for this clonotype: A much bigger clone sits one base away, suggesting this may be a read error.

Germline assignment: CDR1 MNHEY and CDR2 SMNVEV (reference sequence). This CDR3 contains 14 residues. Between the trimmed V and J ends, which lost 9 bases and 5 bases, there was a span of 17 bases. The material sequenced was PBMCs from the stem cell graft donor, taken from the stem cell graft. This chain uses TRBV27 with TRBJ2-1, with D perhaps matching TRBD1 or TRBD2 (5 bases each). The TCR was taken from a human donor who donated a stem cell graft to a child with SCID. CDR3 coding DNA: TGTGCCAGGAGTACCCCGGGACCAAACAATGAGCAGTTCTTC. It codes for CARSTPGPNNEQFF.